This T cell receptor (beta chain) originates from a study of persistence of HIV-infected CD4 T cells. Turning to the study itself: Multiple blood draws of up to about 200 mL, except a couple of donors with single leukapheresis.

The libraries were made with immunoSEQ version 4 in survey mode. Sequencing used immunoSEQ multiplex PCR; TCRdb keeps in-frame clones, though not all of them. The sample includes 25,000 to 35,000 clones, roughly 70% of them seen just once. Overlapping HIV-1 Gag 15-mer peptides at approximately 1 ug per peptide per mL were used. Sorting selected CD4+ T cells upregulating both CD40 ligand and CD69. Donors had undetectable plasma HIV-1 RNA, under 50 copies/mL, for 4+ years. CD8+ T cells were removed from PBMCs prior to stimulation. Details on this clone: The antigen is not known.

Trimming left V 6 bases short and J 12 bases short, with 6 bases between. This CDR3 has 9 residues. The V call is TRBV5-3, the J call TRBJ1-4; D call uncertain. TRBV5-3 is designated an ORF whose function remains uncertain. The starting material was CD4+ T cells sorted from PBMCs after roughly 18-hour stimulation, obtained from a patient who received antiretroviral therapy. The TCR was taken from an adult man with HIV who was CMV-seropositive. Here the CDR3 DNA reads TGTGCCAGAATCCTGGAACTGTTTTTT. Protein sequence: CARILELFF.